These 11 T cell receptor beta chains were sequenced from one sample in a study of metastatic and nonmetastatic thyroid tumors. TCRdb re-clonotyped the PCR reads via MiXCR. The table has some 30,000 clones, 11% seen once. Each patient came to thyroid surgery without any prior treatment (of any kind). The material sequenced was blood. The receptors here all came from a female donor with papillary thyroid cancer or a benign thyroid nodule (not recorded which). Some clones in this sample may be carry-over from other donors' samples.

Of note for this clone: At one end the junction does not follow the germline gene, possibly because of a read error. The chain has TRBV12-3 or TRBV12-4 and TRBJ2-7; D is undetermined. The CDR3 runs to 11 residues. DNA of the CDR3: TGTGCCAGCAGTCTCCACTACGCGCAGTACTTC. Its protein is CASSLHYAQYF.

This clone appeared many times. This chain connects TRBV15 to TRBJ2-3, with 13 bases fitting TRBD2. Germline CDR1 and CDR2: LNHNV and YYDKDF (reference sequence). The CDR3 is 17 residues long. The ends lost 5 bases at V and 3 bases at J; junction bases unmatched: 8. The CDR3 protein is CATSARTSGRGTDTQYF. Written as DNA, the CDR3 is TGTGCCACCAGCGCTCGGACTAGCGGGAGAGGAACAGATACGCAGTATTTT. The complete variable domain, with remaining parts taken from reference TRBV15 and TRBJ2-3, reads DAMVIQNPRYQVTQFGKPVTLSCSQTLNHNVMYWYQQKSSQAPKLLFHYYDKDFNNEADTPDNFQSRRPNTSFCFLDIRSPGLGDTAMYLCATSARTSGRGTDTQYFGPGTRLTVL.

This clone has a count of ten or more. The rearrangement joins TRBV20-1 to TRBJ1-5, with a possible D match to TRBD1 (6 bases). This CDR3 spans 15 amino acids. Germline CDR1 is DFQATT and CDR2 is SNEGSKA (reference sequence). The V and J ends lost 1 base and 4 bases respectively, with 14 bases between them. The CDR3 sequence is CSARASFQGNQPQHF. CDR3 DNA sequence: TGCAGTGCTAGAGCCAGTTTTCAGGGGAATCAGCCCCAGCATTTT.

This clone was detected many times. This chain connects TRBV19 to TRBJ1-1; 9 nucleotides line up with TRBD1. CDR3 size: 14 residues. Trimming took 4 bases from V and 3 from J; bases not matched to a gene: 3. CDR1 LNHDA and CDR2 SQIVND come from the germline V gene (reference sequence). The CDR3 protein is CASSTDRGDTEAFF. In DNA, the CDR3 is TGTGCCAGTAGTACGGACAGGGGCGACACTGAAGCTTTCTTT.

This clone was seen at least ten times. The chain has TRBV4-3 and TRBJ2-7, with 10 bases lining up with TRBD1. The V gene end was trimmed by 3 bases and the J gene end by 4 bases; junction bases not matched to a gene: 6. The V gene's germline CDR1 is LGHNA and CDR2 YSLEER. The CDR3 has 15 residues. The CDR3 sequence: CASSHPGQGRYEQYF. DNA of the CDR3: TGCGCCAGCAGCCACCCGGGACAGGGGAGGTACGAGCAGTACTTC.

This clone has just a few counts. The chain has TRBV24-1 and TRBJ1-1; tentatively, D is TRBD1 (5 bases). Germline V gene lookup returns CDR1 KGHDR and CDR2 SFDVKD. The CDR3 length is 12 residues. V lost 2 bases and J 7 bases, leaving 7 bases between the germline ends. The CDR3 nucleotides are TGTGCCACCAGTGATTCAGGGTATGAAGCTTTCTTT. Translating it yields CATSDSGYEAFF.

At least ten counts were recorded for this clone. This chain joins TRBV7-9 and TRBJ1-1; a weak D match, TRBD1 (5 bases). This CDR3 spans 15 amino acids. CDR1 and CDR2 from the germline V gene are SEHNR and FQNEAQ (reference sequence). V was pared by 1 base and J by 5 bases, with 14 bases between. CDR3 protein: CASSLVSSGGTEAFF. In DNA, the CDR3 is TGTGCCAGCAGCTTAGTATCGTCGGGGGGAACTGAAGCTTTCTTT.

This clone was observed at least ten times. CDR3: CASSFGGGGGYTF. The CDR3 DNA follows: TGTGCCAGCAGCTTTGGGGGGGGAGGCGGCTACACCTTC. The chain employs TRBV7-2 and TRBJ1-2; tentatively, D is TRBD1 (5 bases). The V end lost 3 bases, the J end lost 8 bases, and 13 bases lay between the germline ends. CDR3 length equals 13 residues. CDR1 is SGHTA and CDR2 is FQGNSA in the germline V gene.

This clone was seen many times. This chain connects TRBV5-5 to TRBJ2-1, with D maybe TRBD2 (5 bases). CDR3 size: 16 residues. Trimming shortened V by 0 bases and J by 2 bases, and 12 bases separated the two germline ends. Germline CDR1 is SGHKS and CDR2 is YYEKEE (reference sequence). The CDR3: CASSLDGVNPYNEQFF. CDR3 nucleotides: TGTGCCAGCAGCTTGGACGGGGTTAATCCCTACAATGAGCAGTTCTTC. Full variable domain (outside the CDR3, taken from reference TRBV5-5 and TRBJ2-1): DAGVTQSPTHLIKTRGQQVTLRCSPISGHKSVSWYQQVLGQGPQFIFQYYEKEERGRGNFPDRFSARQFPNYSSELNVNALLLGDSALYLCASSLDGVNPYNEQFFGPGTRLTVL.

This clone appeared many times. This sequence joins TRBV9 and TRBJ1-4, with D unresolved. Germline values: CDR1 SGDLS, CDR2 YYNGEE. Trimming removed 1 base at V and 8 bases at J, with 12 bases between. The CDR3 covers 14 residues. The CDR3 is CASSVRVVDEKLFF. The CDR3 nucleotides are TGTGCCAGCAGCGTACGGGTGGTGGACGAAAAACTGTTTTTT.

This clone was detected ten times or more. The rearrangement joins TRBV5-4 to TRBJ2-3, with TRBD2 identical over 11 bases. V shed 3 bases and J 6 bases; nucleotides not matched to a gene: 9. Per germline, CDR1 SGHNT and CDR2 YYREEE (reference sequence). CDR3 size: 16 residues. The chain's CDR3 is CASSSKTSGVEDTQYF. The CDR3 DNA is TGTGCCAGCAGCTCCAAGACTAGCGGGGTAGAGGATACGCAGTATTTT. Full variable domain (missing parts from reference TRBV5-4 and TRBJ2-3): ETGVTQSPTHLIKTRGQQVTLRCSSQSGHNTVSWYQQALGQGPQFIFQYYREEENGRGNFPPRFSGLQFPNYSSELNVNALELDDSALYLCASSSKTSGVEDTQYFGPGTRLTVL.